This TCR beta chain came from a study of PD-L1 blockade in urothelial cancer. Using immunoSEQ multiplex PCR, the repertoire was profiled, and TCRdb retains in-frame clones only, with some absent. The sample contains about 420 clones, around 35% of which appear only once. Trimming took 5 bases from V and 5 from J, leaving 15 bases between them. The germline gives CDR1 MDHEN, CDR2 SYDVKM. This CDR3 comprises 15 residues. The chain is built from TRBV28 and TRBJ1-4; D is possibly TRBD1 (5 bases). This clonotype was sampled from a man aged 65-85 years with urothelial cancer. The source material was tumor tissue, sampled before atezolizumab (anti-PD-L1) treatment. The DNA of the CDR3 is TGTGCCAGCAGTCCCCCGGGGGGTACGAATGAAAAACTGTTTTTT. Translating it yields CASSPPGGTNEKLFF.